Detailed here is one T cell receptor beta chain. The antigen is undetermined. This specimen comes from a study of OX40 agonist ivuxolimab in advanced cancers. Sequenced by immunoSEQ multiplex PCR; TCRdb stores in-frame clones only, minus some. The table lists just under 75,000 clones, 80% to 95% of them singletons, with 0.44% in the top ten. Whole-study results and caveats: At 0.1-3.0 mg/kg, partial responders had clonal expansion among the lowest observed.

Germline V lookup: CDR1 MNHEY, CDR2 SVGAGI. V lost 8 bases, J lost 0 bases, and 8 bases lay in between. The CDR3 is 12 amino acids. This sequence was found in an adult with an advanced solid tumor such as melanoma, head and neck, liver or kidney cancer. V usage is TRBV6-5 and J usage is TRBJ2-7; maybe TRBD2 (5 bases). The starting material was CD4+ or CD8+ T cells sorted from blood, obtained in a trial of the OX40 agonist ivuxolimab. CDR3 sequence (DNA): TGTGCCAGCGTTGGGAGCTCCTACGAGCAGTACTTC. Protein: CASVGSSYEQYF.